Shown below are 30 T cell receptor beta chains from a single sample sequenced in a study of T cells after yellow fever vaccination. TCRdb re-called the 5' RACE reads through MiXCR, storing one row per CDR3 protein. The table has roughly 190,000 distinct CDR3 sequences, 11% seen once; the top ten hold about 40%. The sequencing used CD8+ T cells sorted from PBMCs, collected 15 days after the yellow fever booster vaccination. These receptors came from a young man who received the YFV17D yellow fever vaccine.

This clonotype was detected a few times. This chain uses TRBV4-3 with TRBJ2-2; perhaps TRBD1 as D (6 bases). With 0 bases removed from V and 6 bases from J, the gap between germline ends came to 14 bases. This CDR3 spans 16 amino acids. Germline CDR1 and CDR2: LGHNA and YSLEER. CDR3 loop: CASSQDVGASAGELFF. CDR3 DNA sequence: TGCGCCAGCAGCCAAGATGTGGGGGCGTCGGCCGGGGAGCTGTTTTTT.

The rearrangement uses TRBV15 and TRBJ2-7; 9 nucleotides line up with TRBD1. Germline V gene data show CDR1 as LNHNV and CDR2 as YYDKDF (reference sequence). The V gene end was trimmed by 5 bases and the J gene end by 3 bases; junction bases not matched to a gene: 5. The CDR3 consists of 14 residues. This CDR3 reads CATSLRTGVYEQYV. DNA of the CDR3: TGTGCCACCAGCCTCAGGACAGGGGTCTACGAGCAGTACGTC.

The gene calls are TRBV12-5 and TRBJ2-5; 7 bases agree with TRBD2. This CDR3 comprises 16 residues. The V and J ends lost 5 bases and 1 base, in that order; junction bases with no gene match: 10. Germline V gives CDR1 LGHNT, CDR2 FRNRAP. This chain's CDR3 is CASGPGTTGVQETQYF. CDR3 DNA sequence: TGTGCTAGTGGTCCTGGGACTACGGGTGTCCAAGAGACCCAGTACTTC.

In regard to this clonotype: The junction differs from germline at one of its ends, possibly a read error. The chain recombines TRBV4-1 with TRBJ1-1; D uncertain. The V gene's germline CDR1 is MGHRA and CDR2 YSYEKL. The CDR3 spans 16 residues. The CDR3 spells CASSQVGRVAIIRREF. Here the CDR3 DNA reads TGCGCCAGCAGCCAAGTCGGGCGGGTGGCCATTATTAGGCGAGAGTTT.

V gene TRBV25-1 combines with J gene TRBJ1-2; D unresolved. This CDR3 is built from 13 residues. The germline V and J ends were trimmed by 2 bases and 3 bases, with 7 bases remaining between them. Germline CDR1 is MGHDK and CDR2 is SYGVNS. The CDR3 DNA reads as TGTGCCAGCAGTGAAGGGGTATACTATGGCTACACCTTC. This codes for CASSEGVYYGYTF.

This clonotype has ten or more counts. The chain uses TRBV29-1 and TRBJ2-1, with D possibly being TRBD2 (7 bases). The CDR3 runs to 13 residues. The V end lost 5 bases, the J end lost 6 bases, and 14 bases lay between the germline ends. CDR1 and CDR2 from the germline V gene are SQVTM and ANQGSEA. Here the CDR3 reads CSVWGGAGNEQFF. The CDR3, as DNA: TGCAGCGTTTGGGGGGGGGCAGGCAATGAGCAGTTCTTC.

The rearrangement joins TRBV7-6 to TRBJ2-1; 7 nucleotides align to TRBD2. Germline values: CDR1 SGHVS, CDR2 FNYEAQ. V was pared by 3 bases and J by 4 bases, with 3 bases of the junction left unmatched. The CDR3 has 14 residues. The CDR3 DNA reads TGTGCCAGCAGCTTTCGGGGGGTATACAATGAGCAGTTCTTC. It translates to CASSFRGVYNEQFF. Filled out from reference TRBV7-6 and TRBJ2-1, the complete variable domain reads GAGVSQSPRYKVTKRGQDVALRCDPISGHVSLYWYRQALGQGPEFLTYFNYEAQQDKSGLPNDRFSAERPEGSISTLTIQRTEQRDSAMYRCASSFRGVYNEQFFGPGTRLTVL.

The chain uses TRBV7-2 and TRBJ2-7, with 10 bases identical to TRBD1. The CDR3 is 15 residues long. V lost 3 bases, J lost 1 base, and 3 bases stayed unmatched. Germline-derived CDR1 and CDR2 are SGHTA and FQGNSA. The chain's CDR3 is CASSFLDRGSYEQYF. The CDR3 bases are TGTGCCAGCAGCTTTTTGGACAGGGGGTCCTACGAGCAGTACTTC.

This clonotype was observed many times. The V and J genes are TRBV6-2 or TRBV6-3 and TRBJ2-1; 8 nucleotides line up with TRBD2. The germline V gene encodes CDR1 MNHEY and CDR2 SVGEGT. The J segment lost 10 bases and the V segment lost 5 bases, leaving 10 bases of the junction unmatched. The CDR3 has 14 amino acids. The CDR3, as DNA: TGTGCCAGCAGTCCCGGACTAGCAGCAGGAGAGCAGTTCTTC. As protein: CASSPGLAAGEQFF.

The chain couples TRBV5-4 to TRBJ1-5, with D possibly matching TRBD1 (6 bases). The CDR3 contains 19 residues. Germline V lookup: CDR1 SGHNT, CDR2 YYREEE (reference sequence). V lost 3 bases and J lost 0, with 22 bases in between. Here the CDR3 DNA reads TGTGCCAGCAGCTCCGGGCCGGGGGGGCTACAAGATAGCAATCAGCCCCAGCATTTT. Its protein product is CASSSGPGGLQDSNQPQHF. The full variable domain, rest sourced from reference TRBV5-4 and TRBJ1-5, is ETGVTQSPTHLIKTRGQQVTLRCSSQSGHNTVSWYQQALGQGPQFIFQYYREEENGRGNFPPRFSGLQFPNYSSELNVNALELDDSALYLCASSSGPGGLQDSNQPQHFGDGTRLSIL.

This clonotype was detected only a few times. V gene TRBV5-8 combines with J gene TRBJ2-1; D gene uncertain. Trimming removed 4 bases at V and 3 bases at J, with 17 bases between. CDR1 is SGHTS, CDR2 YDEGEE, per germline. The CDR3 is 16 amino acids. CDR3 coding DNA: TGTGCCAGCAGCCCCTACCGGGCGAGCAGCTACAATGAGCAGTTCTTC. This translates into CASSPYRASSYNEQFF.

The V call is TRBV5-1, the J call TRBJ2-1; 9 bases map to TRBD2. The CDR3 sequence is 17 residues long. J was trimmed by 5 bases and V by 4 bases; bases with no gene match: 13. CDR1 and CDR2 (germline): SGHRS, YFSETQ. The CDR3: CASSRGRGGSPDNEQFF. CDR3 nucleotide sequence: TGCGCCAGCAGCCGGGGGCGGGGGGGCAGCCCGGACAATGAGCAGTTCTTC.

The rearrangement uses TRBV6-5 and TRBJ2-3, with 8 nucleotides matching TRBD1. The CDR3 runs 15 residues. Trimming removed 6 bases from V and 6 bases from J; junction bases left unmatched: 11. The germline V gene encodes CDR1 MNHEY and CDR2 SVGAGI. The CDR3 coding sequence is TGTGCCAGCAGCTCTGCGGACAGGGAGCTCGATACGCAGTATTTT. It encodes CASSSADRELDTQYF.

The chain uses TRBV12-3 or TRBV12-4 and TRBJ2-7, with D uncertain. V gave up 1 base and J gave up 3 bases, with 10 bases separating them. The CDR3 is made up of 14 amino acids. CDR3 residues: CASSLEGRSYEQYF. The CDR3 nucleotides read TGTGCCAGCAGTTTAGAAGGCAGAAGCTACGAGCAGTACTTC.

The chain has TRBV6-5 and TRBJ1-4; D ambiguous. Trimming left V 0 bases short and J 0 bases short, with 8 bases between. The germline V gene has CDR1 MNHEY and CDR2 SVGAGI. The CDR3 has 16 amino acids. The CDR3 reads CASSYSIGTTNEKLFF. The CDR3 nucleotides are TGTGCCAGCAGTTACTCGATCGGGACAACTAATGAAAAACTGTTTTTT.

V and J are TRBV11-2 and TRBJ1-1; D is unclear. V lost 4 bases and J 4 bases, leaving 7 bases between the germline ends. Germline V gene data show CDR1 as SGHAT and CDR2 as FQNNGV. The length of the CDR3 is 12 residues. In nucleotides, the CDR3 is TGTGCCAGCAGCTGGAGGATCACTGAAGCTTTCTTT. Amino acids: CASSWRITEAFF.

This chain links TRBV4-1 with TRBJ1-2, with TRBD1 matching 8 bases. The CDR3 runs 14 residues. The germline gives CDR1 MGHRA, CDR2 YSYEKL. Trimming took 1 base from V and 5 from J; bases not matched to a gene: 3. CDR3 region: CASSQATGGYGYTF. The CDR3 DNA sequence: TGCGCCAGCAGCCAAGCCACAGGGGGTTATGGCTACACCTTC.

The table lists this clonotype with a few counts. CDR3 bases: TGTGCCAGCAGCTTAGGAGTACTAGCGGGGGGCGGGGAGACCCAGTACTTC. This encodes CASSLGVLAGGGETQYF. V and J are TRBV7-2 and TRBJ2-5; 12 bases agree with TRBD2. V shed 1 base, J shed 5 bases, and the junction held 8 bases outside the gene matches. Germline-derived CDR1 and CDR2 are SGHTA and FQGNSA. The CDR3 loop spans 17 amino acids.

The chain uses TRBV7-9 and TRBJ1-4; D may be TRBD1 (5 bases). Deletions cut 0 bases from V and 3 bases from J, with 14 bases between. Germline V lookup: CDR1 SEHNR, CDR2 FQNEAQ (reference sequence). This CDR3 spans 17 amino acids. The CDR3 bases are TGTGCCAGCAGCTTAGCGCCCCAGGGTCCAGCTAATGAAAAACTGTTTTTT. Translating it yields CASSLAPQGPANEKLFF.

The gene calls are TRBV15 and TRBJ2-5; D unresolved. Trimming removed 0 bases from V and 0 bases from J, with 5 bases in between. There are 14 residues in the CDR3. CDR1 LNHNV and CDR2 YYDKDF come from the germline V gene (reference sequence). DNA of the CDR3: TGTGCCACCAGCAGAGATCTCAACCAAGAGACCCAGTACTTC. Its protein product is CATSRDLNQETQYF.

This clonotype has only a few counts. This chain connects TRBV7-9 to TRBJ2-1, with no clear D. V lost 3 bases and J lost 0, with 9 bases in between. Germline CDR1 SEHNR, CDR2 FQNEAQ (reference sequence). The CDR3 contains 15 residues. CDR3 nucleotide sequence: TGTGCCAGCAGCTTCTGGCAGGTCTCCTACAATGAGCAGTTCTTC. Its translation: CASSFWQVSYNEQFF.

The chain recombines TRBV28 with TRBJ1-1; 9 bases align to TRBD1. There are 16 residues in the CDR3. With V trimmed by 6 bases and J by 4 bases, 12 bases remained unmatched. Germline V lookup: CDR1 MDHEN, CDR2 SYDVKM. The CDR3 loop is CASSLPGQGWGTEAFF. DNA of the CDR3: TGTGCCAGCAGCCTACCGGGACAGGGTTGGGGCACTGAAGCTTTCTTT. Together with reference TRBV28 and TRBJ1-1, the CDR3 gives the full variable domain: DVKVTQSSRYLVKRTGEKVFLECVQDMDHENMFWYRQDPGLGLRLIYFSYDVKMKEKGDIPEGYSVSREKKERFSLILESASTNQTSMYLCASSLPGQGWGTEAFFGQGTRLTVV.

This clonotype was recorded a few times. The V and J genes are TRBV7-2 and TRBJ2-3; D may be TRBD1 (7 bases). Trimming removed 5 bases from V and 3 bases from J, with 18 bases in between. CDR1 is SGHTA and CDR2 is FQGNSA in the germline V gene. The CDR3 consists of 16 residues. The CDR3 DNA reads TGTGCCAGCAGCCACTCCCGGCAGGGGGGAACAGATACGCAGTATTTT. Protein: CASSHSRQGGTDTQYF.

This clonotype was seen more than once but under ten times. This chain connects TRBV7-3 to TRBJ2-3; 9 bases line up with TRBD2. This CDR3 comprises 16 residues. Germline CDR1 is SGHTA and CDR2 is FQGTGA. The V gene end was trimmed by 5 bases and the J gene end by 6 bases; junction bases not matched to a gene: 12. The CDR3 loop is CASSPEGLAGRDTQYF. CDR3 coding DNA: TGTGCCAGCAGCCCCGAGGGGCTAGCGGGGCGGGATACGCAGTATTTT. The full variable domain, its missing parts supplied by reference TRBV7-3 and TRBJ2-3, is GAGVSQTPSNKVTEKGKYVELRCDPISGHTALYWYRQSLGQGPEFLIYFQGTGAADDSGLPNDRFFAVRPEGSVSTLKIQRTERGDSAVYLCASSPEGLAGRDTQYFGPGTRLTVL.

This clonotype appeared a single time. V usage is TRBV6-5 and J usage is TRBJ1-1; D unclear. CDR3 length equals 11 residues. V lost 8 bases and J 1 base, leaving 5 bases between the germline ends. CDR1 and CDR2 from the germline V gene are MNHEY and SVGAGI. CDR3 loop: CASGANTEAFF. The CDR3 coding sequence is TGTGCCAGCGGCGCGAACACTGAAGCTTTCTTT.

The chain employs TRBV7-3 and TRBJ2-1; D may be TRBD2 (6 bases). The V gene's germline CDR1 is SGHTA and CDR2 FQGTGA. The CDR3 loop spans 14 amino acids. Trimming stripped 5 bases from V and 5 bases from J, with 13 bases between. The CDR3 loop reads CASSHPGVNNEQFF. The CDR3 DNA is TGTGCCAGCAGCCATCCGGGGGTGAACAATGAGCAGTTCTTC.

This clonotype was observed a handful of times. The V gene is TRBV27, the J gene TRBJ2-2; no firm D call. The CDR3 runs 14 residues. The V gene's germline CDR1 is MNHEY and CDR2 SMNVEV (reference sequence). V dropped 1 base and J dropped 0 bases, with 3 bases sitting between them. In DNA form, the CDR3 reads TGTGCCAGCAGTTTATGGACGAACACCGGGGAGCTGTTTTTT. Translating gives CASSLWTNTGELFF.

V usage is TRBV6-2 or TRBV6-3 and J usage is TRBJ1-2, with TRBD1 identical over 9 bases. The J segment lost 4 bases and the V segment lost 0 bases, leaving 9 bases of the junction unmatched. Germline V lookup: CDR1 MNHEY, CDR2 SVGEGT. The CDR3 has 17 residues. The CDR3 spells CASSYSGTGILFYGYTF. In DNA, the CDR3 is TGTGCCAGCAGTTACTCCGGGACAGGGATTTTATTCTATGGCTACACCTTC.

Ten or more counts support this clonotype. The rearrangement links TRBV7-9 to TRBJ1-1, with D tentatively TRBD1 (5 bases). The CDR3 is 16 residues long. The V gene's germline CDR1 is SEHNR and CDR2 FQNEAQ (reference sequence). Trimming took off 5 bases at V and 1 base at J, with 17 bases between the two ends. The DNA of the CDR3 is TGTGCCAGCAGCCTACATGTGGGGCCGGGGAACACTGAAGCTTTCTTT. Amino acid sequence: CASSLHVGPGNTEAFF. Full variable domain (missing parts from reference TRBV7-9 and TRBJ1-1): DTGVSQNPRHKITKRGQNVTFRCDPISEHNRLYWYRQTLGQGPEFLTYFQNEAQLEKSRLLSDRFSAERPKGSFSTLEIQRTEQGDSAMYLCASSLHVGPGNTEAFFGQGTRLTVV.

The chain joins TRBV10-2 to TRBJ1-2; D gene ambiguous. The CDR3 contains 16 residues. Trimming cost V 1 base and J 0 bases, with 12 bases left between them. The germline V gene has CDR1 WSHSY and CDR2 SAAADI. CDR3 in DNA: TGCGCCAGCAGTGAGTTTGATGGACCGACTAACTATGGCTACACCTTC. It yields the protein CASSEFDGPTNYGYTF.